Below, 17 T cell receptor beta chains from the same sample are listed, as sequenced in a study of blood T cell repertoires in COVID-19. Libraries were prepared by immunoSEQ multiplex PCR; TCRdb keeps only in-frame clonotypes and omits some of them. The sample lists about 220,000 clones; 75% to 90% were seen once. The sample consisted of peripheral blood. Receptors originate from a human donor in a cohort sampled during active COVID-19.

This chain links TRBV25-1 with TRBJ2-7; D is uncertain. V was pared by 3 bases and J by 0 bases, with 3 bases between. This CDR3 region has 12 residues. Germline CDR1 reads MGHDK; CDR2 reads SYGVNS. The CDR3 loop reads CASSDLSYEQYF. For the CDR3, the DNA is TGTGCCAGCAGTGATCTCTCCTACGAGCAGTACTTC.

The gene calls are TRBV28 and TRBJ2-3; 16 nucleotides align to TRBD2. V gave up 5 bases and J gave up 1 base; unmatched junction bases: 6. The CDR3 consists of 18 residues. Germline CDR1 is MDHEN and CDR2 is SYDVKM. In DNA form, the CDR3 reads TGTGCCAGCAGTCCCGGGACTAGCGGGAGGGCCCGCACAGATACGCAGTATTTT. Residues: CASSPGTSGRARTDTQYF. Full variable domain (rest looked up from reference TRBV28 and TRBJ2-3): DVKVTQSSRYLVKRTGEKVFLECVQDMDHENMFWYRQDPGLGLRLIYFSYDVKMKEKGDIPEGYSVSREKKERFSLILESASTNQTSMYLCASSPGTSGRARTDTQYFGPGTRLTVL.

This clone was detected a few times. V usage is TRBV27 and J usage is TRBJ2-7; no clear D. The CDR3 extends over 15 amino acids. The V and J ends lost 0 bases and 3 bases respectively, with 12 bases between them. The germline gives CDR1 MNHEY, CDR2 SMNVEV (reference sequence). This CDR3 reads CASSLSSPELYEQYF. CDR3 coding DNA: TGTGCCAGCAGTTTATCGTCACCCGAGCTCTACGAGCAGTACTTC.

This clone has just one count. V is TRBV28 and J is TRBJ2-1, with 7 bases aligning to TRBD2. Per the germline V gene, CDR1 is MDHEN and CDR2 is SYDVKM. This CDR3 has 16 residues. J was trimmed by 7 bases and V by 1 base; bases with no gene match: 10. CDR3 coding DNA: TGTGCCAGCAGTTTATTGGCTAGCGGTTCGGGGAATGAGCAGTTCTTC. It yields the protein CASSLLASGSGNEQFF.

This clone was found a few times. The V gene is TRBV30, the J gene TRBJ1-2; no definite D call. Germline assignment: CDR1 GTSNPN and CDR2 SVGIG (reference sequence). This CDR3 has 12 amino acids. V was trimmed by 5 bases and J by 5 bases, leaving 12 bases between them. CDR3 DNA sequence: TGTGCCTGGCCGTGGAGGACGTATGGCTACACCTTC. Translated, it gives CAWPWRTYGYTF.

This chain connects TRBV6-5 to TRBJ1-2; 9 nucleotides match TRBD1. This CDR3 region has 16 residues. CDR1 is MNHEY, CDR2 SVGAGI, per germline. J gave up 4 bases and V 4 bases, and 10 bases lay outside the gene matches. For the CDR3, the DNA is TGTGCCAGCAGTTTCCAGGGACAGGGACGGTTCTATGGCTACACCTTC. Protein sequence: CASSFQGQGRFYGYTF.

This clone was picked up one time. The chain is built from TRBV5-1 and TRBJ2-3, with 15 positions matching TRBD2. Per the germline V gene, CDR1 is SGHRS and CDR2 is YFSETQ. The CDR3 extends over 18 amino acids. V was pared by 4 bases and J by 1 base, with 7 bases of the junction left unmatched. CDR3: CASSRGTSGRRGTDTQYF. The CDR3 region has the DNA TGCGCCAGCAGCCGTGGGACTAGCGGGAGGCGAGGCACAGATACGCAGTATTTT.

The chain joins TRBV4-2 to TRBJ2-7; 8 nucleotides match TRBD1. Germline CDR1 and CDR2: LGHNA and YNFKEQ. V dropped 2 bases and J dropped 1; count of bases not matched to a gene: 4. The CDR3 is 15 residues long. The CDR3 here is CASSQSTGGSYEQYF. The CDR3 bases are TGTGCCAGCAGCCAATCAACAGGGGGATCCTACGAGCAGTACTTC.

This clone was counted a few times. The CDR3: CASAPGQNYGYTF. The CDR3 DNA is TGTGCCAGCGCACCGGGACAAAACTATGGCTACACCTTC. The rearrangement joins TRBV4-2 to TRBJ1-2; the D gene is possibly TRBD1 (6 bases). The CDR3 sequence is 13 residues long. The V and J ends lost 8 bases and 2 bases respectively, with 12 bases between them. In germline, CDR1 is LGHNA, CDR2 YNFKEQ.

The CDR3 DNA reads as TGTGCCAGCACGACAGCCTACGAGCAGTACTTC. Encoded protein: CASTTAYEQYF. The chain links TRBV28 to TRBJ2-7; tentative D call: TRBD1 (5 bases). This CDR3 has 11 residues. The V gene's germline CDR1 is MDHEN and CDR2 SYDVKM. Trimming shortened V by 7 bases and J by 2 bases, and 6 bases separated the two germline ends.

V usage is TRBV7-9 and J usage is TRBJ1-1, with D hard to call. Per germline, CDR1 SEHNR and CDR2 FQNEAQ (reference sequence). This CDR3 is built from 13 residues. V was clipped by 2 bases and J by 1 base, with 5 bases between them. The CDR3 loop is CASSLPGNTEAFF. The CDR3 coding sequence is TGTGCCAGCAGCTTACCGGGGAACACTGAAGCTTTCTTT.

V usage is TRBV9 and J usage is TRBJ1-3; D is unclear. CDR3 length: 14 residues. CDR1 is SGDLS and CDR2 is YYNGEE in the germline V gene. With 0 bases removed from V and 3 bases from J, the gap between germline ends came to 7 bases. CDR3 in amino acids: CASSVGALGNTIYF. DNA of the CDR3: TGTGCCAGCAGCGTAGGGGCGCTTGGAAACACCATATATTTT.

The rearrangement uses TRBV28 and TRBJ2-7; maybe TRBD1 (6 bases). Germline assignment: CDR1 MDHEN and CDR2 SYDVKM. This CDR3 contains 16 residues. V was shortened by 3 bases and J by 1 base, with 16 bases between the two germline ends. This chain's CDR3 is CASSLVVGAGSYEQYF. The CDR3 DNA is TGTGCCAGCAGTTTGGTTGTGGGGGCTGGATCCTACGAGCAGTACTTC.

The chain uses TRBV20-1 and TRBJ1-1; 9 bases align to TRBD1. The germline V gene has CDR1 DFQATT and CDR2 SNEGSKA (reference sequence). V was clipped by 3 bases and J by 6 bases; unmatched bases: 14. CDR3 size: 16 residues. The CDR3 DNA sequence: TGCAGTGCTAGTCAGAGAGGCGGGACAGGGTTCTCTGAAGCTTTCTTT. The encoded protein is CSASQRGGTGFSEAFF.

The genes are TRBV7-3 and TRBJ2-5; TRBD2 might be the D (6 bases). The CDR3 sequence is 15 residues long. Germline lookup yields CDR1 SGHTA and CDR2 FQGTGA. Trimming removed 2 bases at V and 1 base at J, with 11 bases between. The CDR3 DNA is TGTGCCAGCAGCTTAGGTTCGGGGGTCCAAGAGACCCAGTACTTC. Its translation is CASSLGSGVQETQYF.

The genes are TRBV28 and TRBJ2-7; TRBD2 aligns across 7 bases. The trim removed 2 bases at V and 4 bases at J, leaving 2 bases unmatched. The CDR3 runs 13 residues. The germline CDR1 and CDR2 sequences are MDHEN and SYDVKM. CDR3 residues: CASSLGGEYEQYF. CDR3 coding DNA: TGTGCCAGCAGTTTAGGGGGGGAGTACGAGCAGTACTTC.

The rearrangement links TRBV28 to TRBJ1-1; the D is unclear. The CDR3 sequence is 12 residues long. The V gene lost 3 bases and the J gene lost 7 bases, with 9 bases spanning the gap. From germline, CDR1 is MDHEN and CDR2 SYDVKM. The CDR3 DNA follows: TGTGCCAGCAGTTTTAGCCGACTTGAAGCTTTCTTT. Translation gives CASSFSRLEAFF.